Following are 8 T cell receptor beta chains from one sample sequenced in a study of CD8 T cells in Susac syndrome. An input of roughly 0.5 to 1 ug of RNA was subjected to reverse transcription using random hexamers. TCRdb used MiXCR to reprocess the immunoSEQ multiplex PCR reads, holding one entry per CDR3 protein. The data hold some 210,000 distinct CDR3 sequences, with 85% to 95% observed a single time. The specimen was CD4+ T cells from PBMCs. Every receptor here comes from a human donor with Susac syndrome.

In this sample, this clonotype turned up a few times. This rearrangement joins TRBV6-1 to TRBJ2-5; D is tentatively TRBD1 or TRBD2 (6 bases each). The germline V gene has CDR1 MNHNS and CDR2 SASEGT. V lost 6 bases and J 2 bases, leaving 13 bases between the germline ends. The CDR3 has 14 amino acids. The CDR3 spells CASSRGGQQETQYF. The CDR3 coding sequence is TGTGCCAGCAGCCGAGGGGGGCAGCAAGAGACCCAGTACTTC.

The CDR3 here is CASSPVGTGLYEQYF. CDR3 DNA sequence: TGTGCCAGCAGCCCGGTTGGGACAGGGTTATACGAGCAGTACTTC. This chain uses TRBV5-6 with TRBJ2-7, with 9 bases lining up with TRBD1. V lost 4 bases to trimming and J lost 4 bases; unmatched junction nucleotides: 9. This CDR3 has 15 amino acids. Germline assignment: CDR1 SGHDT and CDR2 YYEEEE.

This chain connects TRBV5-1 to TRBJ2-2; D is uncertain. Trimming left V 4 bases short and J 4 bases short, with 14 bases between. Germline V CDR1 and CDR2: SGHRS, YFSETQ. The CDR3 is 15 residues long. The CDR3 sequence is CASSTTASGTGELFF. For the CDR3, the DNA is TGCGCCAGCAGCACCACAGCGTCGGGCACCGGGGAGCTGTTTTTT.

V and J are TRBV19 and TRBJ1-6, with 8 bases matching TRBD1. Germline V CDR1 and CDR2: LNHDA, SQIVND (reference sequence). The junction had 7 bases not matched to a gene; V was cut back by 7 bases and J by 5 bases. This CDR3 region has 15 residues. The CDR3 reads CASNRGTDNNSPLHF. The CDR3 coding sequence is TGTGCCAGTAACAGGGGGACCGATAATAATTCACCCCTCCACTTT. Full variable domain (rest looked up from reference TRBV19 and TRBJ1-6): DGGITQSPKYLFRKEGQNVTLSCEQNLNHDAMYWYRQDPGQGLRLIYYSQIVNDFQKGDIAEGYSVSREKKESFPLTVTSAQKNPTAFYLCASNRGTDNNSPLHFGNGTRLTVT.

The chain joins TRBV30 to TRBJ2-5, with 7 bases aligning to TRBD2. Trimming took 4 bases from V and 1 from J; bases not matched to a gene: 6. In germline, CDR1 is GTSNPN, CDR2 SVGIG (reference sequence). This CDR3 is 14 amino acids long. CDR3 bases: TGTGCCTGGAACCCTCGCGGGGGCCAAGAGACCCAGTACTTC. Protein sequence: CAWNPRGGQETQYF.

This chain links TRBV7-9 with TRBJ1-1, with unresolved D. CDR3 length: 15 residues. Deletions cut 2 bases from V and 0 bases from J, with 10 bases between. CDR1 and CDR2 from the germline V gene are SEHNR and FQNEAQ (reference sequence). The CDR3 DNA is TGTGCCAGCAGCTTACTCGCAGGACTGAACACTGAAGCTTTCTTT. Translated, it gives CASSLLAGLNTEAFF.

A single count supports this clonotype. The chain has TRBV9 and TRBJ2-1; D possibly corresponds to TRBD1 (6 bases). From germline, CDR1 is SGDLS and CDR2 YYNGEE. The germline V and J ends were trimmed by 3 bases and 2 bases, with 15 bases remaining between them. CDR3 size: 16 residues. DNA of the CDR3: TGTGCCAGCAGCGCCCCTGGGGGCGGGCCCTACAATGAGCAGTTCTTC. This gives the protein CASSAPGGGPYNEQFF.

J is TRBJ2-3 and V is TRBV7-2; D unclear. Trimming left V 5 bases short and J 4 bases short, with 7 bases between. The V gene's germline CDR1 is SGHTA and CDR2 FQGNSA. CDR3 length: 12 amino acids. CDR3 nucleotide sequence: TGTGCCAGCAGCCCGCCGGCAGATACGCAGTATTTT. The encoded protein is CASSPPADTQYF.